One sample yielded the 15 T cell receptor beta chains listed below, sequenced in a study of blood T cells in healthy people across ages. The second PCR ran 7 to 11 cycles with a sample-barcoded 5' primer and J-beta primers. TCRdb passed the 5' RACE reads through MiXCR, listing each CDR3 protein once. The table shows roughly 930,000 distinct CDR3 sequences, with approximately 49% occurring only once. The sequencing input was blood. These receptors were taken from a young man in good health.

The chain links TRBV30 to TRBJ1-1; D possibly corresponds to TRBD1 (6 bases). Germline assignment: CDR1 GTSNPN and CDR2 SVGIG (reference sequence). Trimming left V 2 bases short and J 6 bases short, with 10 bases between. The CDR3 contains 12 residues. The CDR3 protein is CAWSPGGPEAFF. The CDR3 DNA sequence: TGTGCCTGGAGTCCGGGGGGGCCTGAAGCTTTCTTT.

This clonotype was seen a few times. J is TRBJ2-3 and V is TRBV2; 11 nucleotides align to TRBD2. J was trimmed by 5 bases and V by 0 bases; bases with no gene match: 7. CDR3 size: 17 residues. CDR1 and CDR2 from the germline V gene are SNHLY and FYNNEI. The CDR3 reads CASSEAVSGGAEDTQYF. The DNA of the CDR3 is TGTGCCAGCAGTGAAGCGGTTAGCGGGGGGGCGGAAGATACGCAGTATTTT.

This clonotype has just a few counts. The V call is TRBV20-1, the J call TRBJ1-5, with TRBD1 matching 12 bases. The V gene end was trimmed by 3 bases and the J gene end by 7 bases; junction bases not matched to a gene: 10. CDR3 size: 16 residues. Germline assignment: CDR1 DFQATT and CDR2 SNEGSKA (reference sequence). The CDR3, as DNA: TGCAGTGCTAGTGGGACAGGGGGCGCAAGGGGACAGCCCCAGCATTTT. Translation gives CSASGTGGARGQPQHF.

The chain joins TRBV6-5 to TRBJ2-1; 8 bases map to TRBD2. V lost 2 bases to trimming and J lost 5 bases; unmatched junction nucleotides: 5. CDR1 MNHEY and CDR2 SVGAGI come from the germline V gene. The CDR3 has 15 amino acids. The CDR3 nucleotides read TGTGCCAGCAGTTACAGGGGACTAGGGAACAATGAGCAGTTCTTC. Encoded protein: CASSYRGLGNNEQFF.

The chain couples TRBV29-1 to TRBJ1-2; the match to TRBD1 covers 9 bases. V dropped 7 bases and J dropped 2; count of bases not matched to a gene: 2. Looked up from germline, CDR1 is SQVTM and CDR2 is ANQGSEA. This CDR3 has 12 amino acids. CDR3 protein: CSAGQGNYGYTF. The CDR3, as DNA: TGCAGCGCAGGACAGGGGAACTATGGCTACACCTTC. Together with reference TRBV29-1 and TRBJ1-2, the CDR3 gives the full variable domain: SAVISQKPSRDICQRGTSLTIQCQVDSQVTMMFWYRQQPGQSLTLIATANQGSEATYESGFVIDKFPISRPNLTFSTLTVSNMSPEDSSIYLCSAGQGNYGYTFGSGTRLTVV.

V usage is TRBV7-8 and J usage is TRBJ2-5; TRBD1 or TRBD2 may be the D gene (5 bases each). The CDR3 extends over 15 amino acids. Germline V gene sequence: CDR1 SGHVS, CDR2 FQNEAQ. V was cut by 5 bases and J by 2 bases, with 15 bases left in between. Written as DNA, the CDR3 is TGTGCCAGCAGCGTGGGGGTTGTGCGGCAAGAGACCCAGTACTTC. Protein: CASSVGVVRQETQYF.

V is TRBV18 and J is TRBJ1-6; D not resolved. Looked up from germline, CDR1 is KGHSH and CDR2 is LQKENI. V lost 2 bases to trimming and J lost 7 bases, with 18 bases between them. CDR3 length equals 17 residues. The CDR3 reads CASSPYRDLMYNSPLHF. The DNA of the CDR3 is TGTGCCAGCTCACCATATAGGGATCTGATGTACAATTCACCCCTCCACTTT.

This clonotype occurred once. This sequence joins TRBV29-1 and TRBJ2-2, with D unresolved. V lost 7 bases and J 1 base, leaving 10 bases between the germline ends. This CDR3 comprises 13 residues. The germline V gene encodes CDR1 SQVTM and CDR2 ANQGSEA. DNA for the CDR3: TGCAGCGCTTACAGTGGGAACACCGGGGAGCTGTTTTTT. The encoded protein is CSAYSGNTGELFF.

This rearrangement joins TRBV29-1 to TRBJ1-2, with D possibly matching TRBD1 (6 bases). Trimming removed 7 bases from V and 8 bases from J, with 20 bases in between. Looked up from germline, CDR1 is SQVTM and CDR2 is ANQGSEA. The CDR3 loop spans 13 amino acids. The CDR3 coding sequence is TGCAGCGCTGGGGGGCCCAGTGGGCGCGGCTACACCTTC. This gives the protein CSAGGPSGRGYTF.

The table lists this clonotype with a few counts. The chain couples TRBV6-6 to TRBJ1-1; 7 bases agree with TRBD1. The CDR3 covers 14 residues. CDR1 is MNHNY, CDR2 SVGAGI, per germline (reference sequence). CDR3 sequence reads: CNSQPTGKNTEAFF. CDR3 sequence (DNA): TGTAATTCTCAACCGACAGGGAAGAACACTGAAGCTTTCTTT.

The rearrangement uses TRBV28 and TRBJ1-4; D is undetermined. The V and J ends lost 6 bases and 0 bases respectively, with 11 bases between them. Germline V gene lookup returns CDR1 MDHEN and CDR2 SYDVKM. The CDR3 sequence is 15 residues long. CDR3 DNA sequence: TGTGCCAGCAGGGGAACCGGGACAACTAATGAAAAACTGTTTTTT. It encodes CASRGTGTTNEKLFF.

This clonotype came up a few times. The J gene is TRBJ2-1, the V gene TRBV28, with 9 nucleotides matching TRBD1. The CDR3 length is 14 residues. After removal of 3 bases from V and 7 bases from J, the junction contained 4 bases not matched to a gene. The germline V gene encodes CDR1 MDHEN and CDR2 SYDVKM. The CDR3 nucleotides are TGTGCCAGCAGTTTGGGGACAGGGTGGAATGAGCAGTTCTTC. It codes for CASSLGTGWNEQFF.

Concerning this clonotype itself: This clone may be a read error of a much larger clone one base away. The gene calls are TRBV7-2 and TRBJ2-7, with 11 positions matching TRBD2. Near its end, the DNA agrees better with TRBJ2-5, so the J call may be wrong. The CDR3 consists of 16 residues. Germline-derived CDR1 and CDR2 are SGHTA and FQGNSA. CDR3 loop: CASSPPGSGGEETQYF. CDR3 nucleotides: TGTGCCAGCAGTCCCCCGGGTAGCGGGGGGGAGGAGACCCAGTACTTC.

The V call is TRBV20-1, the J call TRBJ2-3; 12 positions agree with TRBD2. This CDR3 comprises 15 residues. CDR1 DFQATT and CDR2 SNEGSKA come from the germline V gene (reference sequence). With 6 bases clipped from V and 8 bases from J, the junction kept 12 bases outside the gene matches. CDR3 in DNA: TGCAGTGCCGAACCCGCTAGCGGGGGGGCCGGTACGCAGTATTTT. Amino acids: CSAEPASGGAGTQYF.

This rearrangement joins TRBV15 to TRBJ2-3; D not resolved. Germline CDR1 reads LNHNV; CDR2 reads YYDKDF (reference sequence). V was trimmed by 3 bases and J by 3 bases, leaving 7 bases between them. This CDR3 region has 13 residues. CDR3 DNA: TGTGCCACCAGCAGCCGCAGTACAGATACGCAGTATTTT. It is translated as CATSSRSTDTQYF. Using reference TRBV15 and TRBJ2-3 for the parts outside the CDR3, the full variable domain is DAMVIQNPRYQVTQFGKPVTLSCSQTLNHNVMYWYQQKSSQAPKLLFHYYDKDFNNEADTPDNFQSRRPNTSFCFLDIRSPGLGDTAMYLCATSSRSTDTQYFGPGTRLTVL.